This T cell receptor beta chain came from a study of blood T cell repertoires in COVID-19. Study overall: The analysed material was cDNA or gDNA that came from T cells, B-cell-depleted T cells, or PBMCs.

Per the original methods: Estimated nucleated cell counts came from reference gene primer amplification. The method was immunoSEQ multiplex PCR; TCRdb's version includes in-frame clones alone and lacks a portion of them. The V and J calls and clone size come from that table; D and trimming were worked out from the DNA. The sample lists about 240,000 clones, 88% seen once, with about 1% in the top ten. Germline CDR1 SGHRS, CDR2 YFSETQ. J was trimmed by 1 base and V by 4 bases; bases with no gene match: 7. This CDR3 has 15 amino acids. The sample consisted of peripheral blood. The sequence came from a woman aged 40 to 55 who had recovered from COVID-19. The chain employs TRBV5-1 and TRBJ1-1; 7 nucleotides line up with TRBD1. The chain's CDR3 is CASSVSGTENTEAFF. CDR3 nucleotides: TGCGCCAGCAGCGTTTCCGGGACAGAGAACACTGAAGCTTTCTTT.